The rows below give T cell receptor beta chains drawn from one sample of a study of blood T cell repertoires in COVID-19. Only in-frame clones appear in the TCRdb table, and some are missing; sequencing was by immunoSEQ multiplex PCR. The sample lists some 130,000 clones, about 92% occurring once. Sequenced: peripheral blood. The origin of the receptors is a middle-aged man with active COVID-19. CDR3s include the opening cysteine and the closing phenylalanine or tryptophan. The D gene is left open where the match is weak. Not all rows give a size; the values are once, few, many and, for expanded clones, a class.

clone size: NA
CDR3 length: 17
V gene: TRBV4-2
J gene: TRBJ2-3
D gene: NA
CDR3 DNA: TGTGCCAGCAGCCAAGATGGAGCAGGGACTAGCACAGATACGCAGTATTTT
CDR3 protein: CASSQDGAGTSTDTQYF

clone size: NA
CDR3 length: 14
V gene: TRBV19
J gene: TRBJ1-6
D gene: NA
CDR3 DNA: TGTGCCAGTAGCCCGGAGAGGGCGAATTCACCCCTCCACTTT
CDR3 protein: CASSPERANSPLHF

clone size: NA
CDR3 length: 13
V gene: TRBV7-2
J gene: TRBJ2-5
D gene: NA
CDR3 DNA: TGTGCCAGCAGCTTAGGGGGGGTCGAGACCCAGTACTTC
CDR3 protein: CASSLGGVETQYF

clone size: NA
CDR3 length: 13
V gene: TRBV19
J gene: TRBJ1-5
D gene: NA
CDR3 DNA: TGTGCCAGTAGTATGTCCAGGGCTCAGCCCCAGCATTTT
CDR3 protein: CASSMSRAQPQHF

clone size: NA
CDR3 length: 15
V gene: TRBV4-1
J gene: TRBJ1-1
D gene: TRBD1
CDR3 DNA: TGCGCCAGCAGCCCCAGCGACAGGGGGAACACTGAAGCTTTCTTT
CDR3 protein: CASSPSDRGNTEAFF

clone size: NA
CDR3 length: 18
V gene: TRBV2
J gene: TRBJ2-7
D gene: NA
CDR3 DNA: TGTGCCAGCAGTGAAGTGGATGATGGGGGCTCGACCTCCTACGAGCAGTACTTC
CDR3 protein: CASSEVDDGGSTSYEQYF

clone size: NA
CDR3 length: 14
V gene: TRBV7-2
J gene: TRBJ1-1
D gene: NA
CDR3 DNA: TGTGCCAGCAGCTTTGATCAGGGACTGAGCGGAGCTTTCTTT
CDR3 protein: CASSFDQGLSGAFF

clone size: NA
CDR3 length: 12
V gene: TRBV7-9
J gene: TRBJ1-1
D gene: NA
CDR3 DNA: TGTGCCAGCAGCCGGGAGAACACTGAAGCTTTCTTT
CDR3 protein: CASSRENTEAFF

clone size: once
CDR3 length: 10
V gene: TRBV5-8
J gene: TRBJ1-5
D gene: NA
CDR3 DNA: TGTGCCAGCAGCTTCTCGGCCCAGCATTTT
CDR3 protein: CASSFSAQHF

clone size: NA
CDR3 length: 12
V gene: TRBV10-3
J gene: TRBJ2-5
D gene: NA
CDR3 DNA: TGTGCCATCAGTGATCGGGGGGAGACCCAGTACTTC
CDR3 protein: CAISDRGETQYF

clone size: NA
CDR3 length: 16
V gene: TRBV7-2
J gene: TRBJ2-5
D gene: TRBD2
CDR3 DNA: TGTGCCAGCAGCCCCATGACTAGCGGGCCCCAAGAGACCCAGTACTTC
CDR3 protein: CASSPMTSGPQETQYF

clone size: NA
CDR3 length: 15
V gene: TRBV5-4
J gene: TRBJ1-2
D gene: NA
CDR3 DNA: TGTGCCAGCAGCCCTGAGGGGGAGAGAAACTATGGCTACACCTTC
CDR3 protein: CASSPEGERNYGYTF

clone size: NA
CDR3 length: 17
V gene: TRBV5-6
J gene: TRBJ1-6
D gene: NA
CDR3 DNA: TGTGCCAGCAGCTTGGCACAGGGTAGTTCTGATGGTTCACCCCTCCACTTT
CDR3 protein: CASSLAQGSSDGSPLHF